Listed below are T cell receptor beta chains from one sample, sequenced in a study of breast tumors, draining lymph nodes, adjacent tissues. Each CDR3 protein gets one entry after TCRdb re-called the multiplex PCR reads with MiXCR. The table has fewer than 85,000 distinct CDR3 sequences, approximately 19% seen once. Sequenced input: axillary lymph node tissue. Receptors originate from a female donor with breast cancer. Some clones in this sample may be carry-over from other donors' samples. Both conserved end residues are part of each CDR3. A D gene is named only where the DNA matches it firmly. Expanded clones are given a class, and other clones once, few, many or no size at all.

J	V	D	size	DNA	CDR3
TRBJ1-5	TRBV28	NA	few	TGTGCCAGCAGTTTAATTACGGGTGGTTCGGTTAATCAGCCCCAGCATTTT	CASSLITGGSVNQPQHF
TRBJ2-1	TRBV13	TRBD2	few	TGTGCCAGCAGCCCCGGGGGGGGGGGTGAGCAGTTCTTC	CASSPGGGGEQFF
TRBJ2-3	TRBV20-1	TRBD2	many	TGCAGTGCTAGGAAGGCGACTAGCGGGACAGATACGCAGTATTTT	CSARKATSGTDTQYF
TRBJ2-5	TRBV5-1	TRBD1	many	TGCGCCAGCAGCGAGACAGGGGGCCTGGAGACCCAGTACTTC	CASSETGGLETQYF
TRBJ1-3	TRBV7-8	TRBD1	many	TGTGCCAGCAGCCCCCCGACAGGGGATCCGTTCTCTGGAAACACCATATATTTT	CASSPPTGDPFSGNTIYF
TRBJ2-7	TRBV4-3	NA	many	TGCGCCAGCAGCCAAGGGAGGGTAGCCTACGAGCAGTACTTC	CASSQGRVAYEQYF
TRBJ2-2	TRBV6-1	NA	many	TGTGCCAGCAGTGAAACACCATCCGGGGAGCTGTTTTTT	CASSETPSGELFF
TRBJ2-4	TRBV11-2	NA	NA	TGTGCCAGCAGCGAAACAGGGACCAAGTACTTC	CASSETGTKYF
TRBJ2-1	TRBV4-1	TRBD2	many	TGCGCCAGCAGCCAAGAGGGGGCCCAGCGGGAGGGCTGCGTCTTC	CASSQEGAQREGCVF
TRBJ2-1	TRBV11-2	NA	many	TGTGCCAGCAGCTTAGACGGGGGATACCCGCACAATGAGCAGTTCTTC	CASSLDGGYPHNEQFF
TRBJ2-1	TRBV7-8	NA	many	TGTGCCAGCAGCAACTGGGGTGGCGATGAGCAGTTCTTC	CASSNWGGDEQFF
TRBJ2-7	TRBV10-3	NA	many	TGTGCCATCAGCCCAAGCAGGGGTCACGAGCAGTACTTC	CAISPSRGHEQYF
TRBJ2-2	TRBV27	TRBD2	NA	TGTGCCAGCAGTCAACTAAGAGCGGGAGGAACCGGGGAGCTGTTTTTT	CASSQLRAGGTGELFF
TRBJ1-4	TRBV20-1	TRBD1	many	TGCAGTGCGTCGGGGACAGATAATGAAAAACTGTTTTTT	CSASGTDNEKLFF
TRBJ2-2	TRBV13	NA	many	TGTGCCTCCTCCCCAGGGTTCACCGGGGAGCTGTTTTTT	CASSPGFTGELFF
TRBJ2-2	TRBV20-1	NA	many	TGCAGTGCAACCACCGGGACACCGAACACCGGGGAGCTGTTTTTT	CSATTGTPNTGELFF
TRBJ2-7	TRBV7-3	TRBD1	NA	TGTGCCAGCAGCAACCCTCGACAGGGGTATTGTCTCTTGGAGGGCGAGCAGTACTTC	CASSNPRQGYCLLEGEQYF
TRBJ2-6	TRBV6-2/TRBV6-3	NA	NA	TGTGCCAGCAGTTACGGTTGGAGGATGAGGCGCTCTGGGGCCAACGTCCTGACTTTC	CASSYGWRMRRSGANVLTF
TRBJ2-7	TRBV7-2	TRBD2	many	TGTGCCAGCAGCTCCCGTGGTAGCGGGAGACAAAGTCGCTACGAGCAGTACTTC	CASSSRGSGRQSRYEQYF
TRBJ2-1	TRBV20-1	NA	many	TGCAGTGCTAGAAATAGTCTATCCTACAATGAGCAGTTCTTC	CSARNSLSYNEQFF
TRBJ1-5	TRBV30	NA	NA	NA	CAWGQGNSNQPLHF
TRBJ2-7	TRBV6-6	NA	many	TGTGCCAGCAGACTTGACAGGATGGACGAGCAGTACTTC	CASRLDRMDEQYF
TRBJ2-1	TRBV28	TRBD1	NA	TGTGCCAGCAGGGGGACAGGGGGCTCGAATAAGCAGTTCTTC	CASRGTGGSNKQFF
TRBJ2-5	TRBV12-3/TRBV12-4	TRBD2	many	TGTGCCAGCACCGGGGGGACTAGCGGGAGTCAAGAGACCCAGTACTTC	CASTGGTSGSQETQYF
TRBJ2-3	TRBV20-1	NA	many	TGCAGTGCCCCCGGGACCAACGGGCTCACAGATACGCAGTATTTT	CSAPGTNGLTDTQYF
TRBJ2-5	TRBV4-2	NA	many	TGTGCCAGCAGCCGTTTTACCGGGGCAGGAGGCTTGGAGACCCAGTACTTC	CASSRFTGAGGLETQYF
TRBJ2-2	TRBV25-1	NA	many	TGTGCCAGCAGCCGCACCGGGGAGCTGTTTTTT	CASSRTGELFF
TRBJ2-3	TRBV20-1	NA	many	TGCAGTGCTAGATCCAGACGGTCTAGCACAGATACGCAGTATTTT	CSARSRRSSTDTQYF
TRBJ1-2	TRBV19	NA	many	TGTGCCAGTCGTTCGCGGGGGGCGGCAAACTATGGCTACACCTTC	CASRSRGAANYGYTF
TRBJ1-2	TRBV7-2	NA	many	TGTGCCAGCAGCTTAGACGGCGGAAATCCGTATGGCTACACCTTC	CASSLDGGNPYGYTF
TRBJ2-5	TRBV5-4	TRBD2	few	TGTGCCAGCAGCTTGGAGCGGGAGGTCCTCCAGTACTTC	CASSLEREVLQYF
TRBJ2-3	TRBV4-2	NA	many	TGTGCCAGCAGCCAACCCAGCACAGATACGCAGTATTTT	CASSQPSTDTQYF
TRBJ2-7	TRBV3-1	NA	many	TGTGCCAGCAGCGCCGTCGGGGGTGAGCAGTACTTC	CASSAVGGEQYF
TRBJ2-3	TRBV5-1	TRBD2	many	TGCGCCAGCAGTCTTGGGGGGGACCCCACAGATACGCAGTATTTT	CASSLGGDPTDTQYF
TRBJ2-1	TRBV20-1	NA	medium-sized	TGCAGTGCTAGGATCGCGGACCGCTACAATGAGCAGTTCTTC	CSARIADRYNEQFF
TRBJ2-7	TRBV6-2/TRBV6-3	TRBD1	many	TGTGCCAGCACCTCGGACAGGGGGTTTGACGAGCAGTACTTC	CASTSDRGFDEQYF
TRBJ2-2	TRBV20-1	TRBD2	many	TGCAGTGCTAGAGCGGGACTAGCCAACACCGGGGAGCTGTTTTTT	CSARAGLANTGELFF
TRBJ2-1	TRBV20-1	NA	many	TGCAGTGCTAGAGATAGGCCGTACAATGAGCAGTTCTTC	CSARDRPYNEQFF
TRBJ1-2	TRBV18	NA	few	TGTGCCAGCTCACCGCCGGACGGTCTCTATGGCTACACCTTC	CASSPPDGLYGYTF
TRBJ1-5	TRBV16	NA	NA	TGTGCCAGCAGCCTCGGGGGGAGCGATCAGCCCCAGCATTTT	CASSLGGSDQPQHF
TRBJ2-3	TRBV20-1	TRBD2	NA	TGCAGTGCCTCCGGGGGGGGGGGGGCAACAGATACGCAGTATTTT	CSASGGGGATDTQYF
TRBJ2-7	TRBV27	NA	many	TGTGCCAGCAATCAGGGTTACGAGCAGTACTTC	CASNQGYEQYF
TRBJ1-4	TRBV5-1	TRBD1	many	TGCGCCAGCAGCACCGACAGGGACACTAATGAAAAACTGTTTTTT	CASSTDRDTNEKLFF
TRBJ2-1	TRBV15	NA	once	TGTGCCACCAGATGGGGGAGTGGTGAGAATGAGCAGTTCTTC	CATRWGSGENEQFF
TRBJ2-1	TRBV29-1	NA	many	TGCAGCGTTGAGTTCCTCGGAAGCTCCTACAATGAGCAGTTCTTC	CSVEFLGSSYNEQFF
TRBJ2-5	TRBV7-3	NA	many	TGTGCCAGCAGCTTAACGCCCGCCGGCCAACAAGAGACCCAGTACTTC	CASSLTPAGQQETQYF
TRBJ1-4	TRBV20-1	TRBD1	many	TGCAGTGCTAGTCGGGCAGGGGGCGCGCTGGGGGAAAAACTGTTTTTT	CSASRAGGALGEKLFF
TRBJ2-1	TRBV7-3	TRBD2	many	TGTGCCAGCAGCTTAACGGCGGGAGGATGGGATGAGCAGTTCTTC	CASSLTAGGWDEQFF
TRBJ2-3	TRBV9	TRBD2	many	TGTGCCAGCAGCGTCCGACCCTCTTTAGCGGGAGTGGCGGATACGCAGTATTTT	CASSVRPSLAGVADTQYF
TRBJ1-6	TRBV5-5	NA	many	TGTGCCAGCAGCCGTGCGCTCTCCTATAATTCACCCCTCCACTTT	CASSRALSYNSPLHF
TRBJ2-1	TRBV7-3	TRBD2	many	TGTGCCAGCAGCTTAGTGTCTAGCGGGAGGAATGAGCAGTTCTTC	CASSLVSSGRNEQFF